The clone carrying this T cell receptor beta chain was recorded a few times. Its target is unknown. Samples underwent the assay at deep level. Each subset's genomic DNA was shared equally among a number of immunoSEQ plates. PCR replicates performed on unsorted PBMC used roughly 320 ng DNA, 30,000 or so T cell genomes. The table came from immunoSEQ multiplex PCR; TCRdb's copy has only in-frame clones and leaves some out. The sample has approximately 460,000 clones; 75% to 80% are singletons. The sample belongs to a study of shared clonotypes between healthy human individuals. Germline CDR1 reads SEHNR; CDR2 reads FQNEAQ (reference sequence). This CDR3 region has 13 residues. Trimming removed 5 bases at V and 5 bases at J, with 10 bases between. Points from the study as a whole: Blood alone was sampled, and tissue repertoires likely differ.

The chain links TRBV7-9 to TRBJ2-1; D remains unclear. The receptor comes from a woman in her thirties or forties in good health. Some clones in this sample may be carry-over from other donors' samples. The sample comprised PBMCs. The CDR3 loop reads CASSLSTNNEQFF. The DNA for the CDR3 is TGTGCCAGCAGCCTTTCGACGAACAATGAGCAGTTCTTC. The full variable domain, completed using reference TRBV7-9 and TRBJ2-1, is DTGVSQNPRHKITKRGQNVTFRCDPISEHNRLYWYRQTLGQGPEFLTYFQNEAQLEKSRLLSDRFSAERPKGSFSTLEIQRTEQGDSAMYLCASSLSTNNEQFFGPGTRLTVL.